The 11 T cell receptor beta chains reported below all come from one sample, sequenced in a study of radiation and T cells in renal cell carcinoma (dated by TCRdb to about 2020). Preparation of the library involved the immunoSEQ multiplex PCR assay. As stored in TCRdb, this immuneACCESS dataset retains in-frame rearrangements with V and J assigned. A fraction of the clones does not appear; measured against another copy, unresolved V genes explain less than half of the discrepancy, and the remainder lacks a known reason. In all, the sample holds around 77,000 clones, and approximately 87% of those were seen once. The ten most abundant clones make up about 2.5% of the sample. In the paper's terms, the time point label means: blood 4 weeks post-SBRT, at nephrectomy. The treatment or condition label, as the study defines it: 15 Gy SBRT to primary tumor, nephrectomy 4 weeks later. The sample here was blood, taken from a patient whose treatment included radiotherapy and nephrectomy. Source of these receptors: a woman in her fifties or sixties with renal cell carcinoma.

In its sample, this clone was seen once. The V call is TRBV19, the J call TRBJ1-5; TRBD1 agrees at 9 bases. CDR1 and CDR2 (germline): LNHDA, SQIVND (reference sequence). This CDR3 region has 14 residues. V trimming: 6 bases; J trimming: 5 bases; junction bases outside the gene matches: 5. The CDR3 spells CASSLRTGDQPQHF. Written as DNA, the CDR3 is TGTGCCAGTAGCCTTAGGACAGGGGATCAGCCCCAGCATTTT.

CDR3 residues: CASSSGTSPWETQYF. DNA of the CDR3: TGTGCCAGCAGCTCAGGGACTAGTCCTTGGGAGACCCAGTACTTC. This chain links TRBV7-2 with TRBJ2-5, with 8 bases aligning to TRBD2. This CDR3 is 15 amino acids long. The V segment lost 4 bases and the J segment 5 bases; nucleotides outside the gene matches: 9. The germline V gene has CDR1 SGHTA and CDR2 FQGNSA.

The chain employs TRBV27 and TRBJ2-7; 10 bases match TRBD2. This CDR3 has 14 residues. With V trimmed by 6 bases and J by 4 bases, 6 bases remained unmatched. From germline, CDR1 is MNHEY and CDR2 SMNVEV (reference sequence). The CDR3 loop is CASSLASGSYEQYF. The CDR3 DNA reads TGTGCCAGCAGCTTGGCTAGCGGGAGTTACGAGCAGTACTTC.

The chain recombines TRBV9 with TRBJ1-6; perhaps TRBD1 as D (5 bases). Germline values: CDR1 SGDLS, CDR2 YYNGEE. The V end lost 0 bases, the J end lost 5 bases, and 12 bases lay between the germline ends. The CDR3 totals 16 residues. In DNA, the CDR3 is TGTGCCAGCAGCGTAGGGACATCGTGGAATAATTCACCCCTCCACTTT. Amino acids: CASSVGTSWNNSPLHF.

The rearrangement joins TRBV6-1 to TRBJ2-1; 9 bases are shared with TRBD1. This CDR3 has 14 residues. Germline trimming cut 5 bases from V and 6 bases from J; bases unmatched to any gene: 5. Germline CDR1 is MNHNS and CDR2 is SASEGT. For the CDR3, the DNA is TGTGCCAGCAGTCGACAGGGGGTAATCAATGAGCAGTTCTTC. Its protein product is CASSRQGVINEQFF.

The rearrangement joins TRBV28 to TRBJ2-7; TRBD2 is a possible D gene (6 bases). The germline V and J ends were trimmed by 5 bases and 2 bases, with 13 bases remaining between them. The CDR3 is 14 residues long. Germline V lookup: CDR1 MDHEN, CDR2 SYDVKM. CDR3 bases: TGTGCCAGCAGTACACGGACTAAGCCCTACGAGCAGTACTTC. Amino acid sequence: CASSTRTKPYEQYF. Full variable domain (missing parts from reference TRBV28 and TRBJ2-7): DVKVTQSSRYLVKRTGEKVFLECVQDMDHENMFWYRQDPGLGLRLIYFSYDVKMKEKGDIPEGYSVSREKKERFSLILESASTNQTSMYLCASSTRTKPYEQYFGPGTRLTVT.

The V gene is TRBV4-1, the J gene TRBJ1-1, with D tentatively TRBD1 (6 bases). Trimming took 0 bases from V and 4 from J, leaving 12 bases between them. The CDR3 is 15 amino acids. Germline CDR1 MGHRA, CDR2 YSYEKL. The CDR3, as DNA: TGCGCCAGCAGCCAAGATCTTGGGGGGCCCACTGAAGCTTTCTTT. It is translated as CASSQDLGGPTEAFF.

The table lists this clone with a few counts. The CDR3 reads CASQPGQGGGSPLHF. CDR3 nucleotides: TGTGCCAGTCAACCCGGACAGGGAGGGGGATCACCCCTCCACTTT. This sequence joins TRBV19 and TRBJ1-6; 8 nucleotides line up with TRBD1. Germline V gene data show CDR1 as LNHDA and CDR2 as SQIVND (reference sequence). V dropped 8 bases and J dropped 10; count of bases not matched to a gene: 13. This CDR3 spans 15 amino acids.

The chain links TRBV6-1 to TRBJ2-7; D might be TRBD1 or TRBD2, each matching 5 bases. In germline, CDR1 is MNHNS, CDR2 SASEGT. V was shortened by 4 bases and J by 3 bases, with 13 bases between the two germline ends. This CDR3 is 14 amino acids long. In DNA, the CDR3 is TGTGCCAGCAGTGGATGGGGACCGATCTACGAGCAGTACTTC. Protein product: CASSGWGPIYEQYF.

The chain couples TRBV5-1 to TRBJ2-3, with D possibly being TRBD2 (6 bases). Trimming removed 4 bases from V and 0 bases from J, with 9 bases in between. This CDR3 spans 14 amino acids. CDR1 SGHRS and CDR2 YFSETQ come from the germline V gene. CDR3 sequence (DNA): TGCGCCAGCAGCCAGGGACTGAGCACAGATACGCAGTATTTT. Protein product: CASSQGLSTDTQYF.

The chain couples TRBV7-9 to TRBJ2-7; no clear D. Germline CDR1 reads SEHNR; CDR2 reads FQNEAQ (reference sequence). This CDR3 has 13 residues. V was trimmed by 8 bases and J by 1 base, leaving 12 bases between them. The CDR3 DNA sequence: TGTGCCAGCGGACCTAGAGATTCCTACGAGCAGTACTTC. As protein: CASGPRDSYEQYF.